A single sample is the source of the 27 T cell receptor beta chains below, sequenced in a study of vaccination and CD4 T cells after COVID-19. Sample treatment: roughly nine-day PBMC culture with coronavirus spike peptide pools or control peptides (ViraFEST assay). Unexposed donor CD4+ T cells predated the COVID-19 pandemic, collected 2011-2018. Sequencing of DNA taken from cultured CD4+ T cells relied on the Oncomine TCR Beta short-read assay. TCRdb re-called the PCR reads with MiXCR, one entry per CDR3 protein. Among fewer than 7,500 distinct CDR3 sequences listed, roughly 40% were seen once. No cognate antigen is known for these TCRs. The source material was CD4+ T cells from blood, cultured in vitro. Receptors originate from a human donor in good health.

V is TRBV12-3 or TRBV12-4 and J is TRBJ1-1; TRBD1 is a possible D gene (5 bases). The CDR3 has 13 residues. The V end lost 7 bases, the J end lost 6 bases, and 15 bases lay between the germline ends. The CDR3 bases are TGTGCCAGCACCCTCAGGGTTAGGGCTGAAGCTTTCTTT. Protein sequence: CASTLRVRAEAFF.

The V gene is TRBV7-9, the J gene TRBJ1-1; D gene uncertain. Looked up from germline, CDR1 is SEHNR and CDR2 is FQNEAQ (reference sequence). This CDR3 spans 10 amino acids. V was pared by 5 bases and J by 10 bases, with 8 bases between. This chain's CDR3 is CASSVGIAFF. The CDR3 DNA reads TGTGCCAGCAGCGTAGGGATAGCTTTCTTT.

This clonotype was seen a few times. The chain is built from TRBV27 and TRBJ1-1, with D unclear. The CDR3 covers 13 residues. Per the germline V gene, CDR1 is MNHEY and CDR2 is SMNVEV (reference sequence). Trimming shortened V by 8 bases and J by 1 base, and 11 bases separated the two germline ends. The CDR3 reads CASSGRGNTEAFF. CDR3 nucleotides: TGTGCCAGCTCCGGCCGGGGGAACACTGAAGCTTTCTTT.

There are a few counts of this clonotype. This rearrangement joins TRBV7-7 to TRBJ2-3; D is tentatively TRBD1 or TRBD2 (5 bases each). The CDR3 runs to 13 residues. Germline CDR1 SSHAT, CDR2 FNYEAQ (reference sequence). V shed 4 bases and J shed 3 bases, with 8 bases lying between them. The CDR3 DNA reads TGTGCCAGCAGCTGGGACCGAACAGATACGCAGTATTTT. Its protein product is CASSWDRTDTQYF.

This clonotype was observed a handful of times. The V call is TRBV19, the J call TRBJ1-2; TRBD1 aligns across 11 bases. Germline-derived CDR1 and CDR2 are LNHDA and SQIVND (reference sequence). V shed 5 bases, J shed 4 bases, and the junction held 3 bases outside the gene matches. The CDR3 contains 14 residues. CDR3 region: CASSLGQGGYGYTF. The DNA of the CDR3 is TGTGCCAGTAGTTTGGGACAGGGGGGCTATGGCTACACCTTC.

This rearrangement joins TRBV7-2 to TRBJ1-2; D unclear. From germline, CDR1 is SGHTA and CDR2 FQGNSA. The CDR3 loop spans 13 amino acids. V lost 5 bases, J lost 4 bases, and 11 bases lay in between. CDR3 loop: CASSVTGGYGYTF. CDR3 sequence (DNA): TGTGCCAGCAGCGTCACGGGTGGCTATGGCTACACCTTC.

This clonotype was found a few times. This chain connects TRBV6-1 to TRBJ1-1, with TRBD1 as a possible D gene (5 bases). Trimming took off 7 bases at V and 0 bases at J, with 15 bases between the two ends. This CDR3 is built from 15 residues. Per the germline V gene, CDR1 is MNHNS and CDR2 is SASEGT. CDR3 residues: CASTLREGMNTEAFF. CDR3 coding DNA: TGTGCCAGCACTCTTAGGGAGGGGATGAACACTGAAGCTTTCTTT.

The CDR3 sequence: CASQYARTYTDTQYF. The DNA for the CDR3 is TGTGCCAGCCAGTACGCCAGGACCTACACAGATACGCAGTATTTT. This sequence joins TRBV27 and TRBJ2-3; no clear D gene. V lost 8 bases and J 2 bases, leaving 17 bases between the germline ends. CDR3 length: 15 amino acids. The germline V gene has CDR1 MNHEY and CDR2 SMNVEV (reference sequence).

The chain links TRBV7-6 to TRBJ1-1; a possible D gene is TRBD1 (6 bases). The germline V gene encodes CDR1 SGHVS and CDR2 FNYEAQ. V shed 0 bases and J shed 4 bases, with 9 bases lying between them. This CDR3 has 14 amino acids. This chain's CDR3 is CASSLAVGGTEAFF. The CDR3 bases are TGTGCCAGCAGCTTAGCAGTAGGGGGCACTGAAGCTTTCTTT.

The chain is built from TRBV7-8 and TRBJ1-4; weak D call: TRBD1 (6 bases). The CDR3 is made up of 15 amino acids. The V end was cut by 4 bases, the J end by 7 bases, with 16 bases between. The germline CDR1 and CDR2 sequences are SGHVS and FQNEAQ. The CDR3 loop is CASSSRLGASEKLFF. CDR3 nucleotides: TGTGCCAGCAGCTCCCGATTGGGGGCTAGTGAAAAACTGTTTTTT.

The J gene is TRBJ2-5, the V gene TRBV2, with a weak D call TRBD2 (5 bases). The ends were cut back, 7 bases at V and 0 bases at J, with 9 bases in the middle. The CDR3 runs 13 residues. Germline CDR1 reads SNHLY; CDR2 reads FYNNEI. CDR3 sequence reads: CASMGVYQETQYF. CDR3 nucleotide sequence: TGTGCCAGCATGGGAGTGTACCAAGAGACCCAGTACTTC. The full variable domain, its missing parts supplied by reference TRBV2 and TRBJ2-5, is EPEVTQTPSHQVTQMGQEVILRCVPISNHLYFYWYRQILGQKVEFLVSFYNNEISEKSEIFDDQFSVERPDGSNFTLKIRSTKLEDSAMYFCASMGVYQETQYFGPGTRLLVL.

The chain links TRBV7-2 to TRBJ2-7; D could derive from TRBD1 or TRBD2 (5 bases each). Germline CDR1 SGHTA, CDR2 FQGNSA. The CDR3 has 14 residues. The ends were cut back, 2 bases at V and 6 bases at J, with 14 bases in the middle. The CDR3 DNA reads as TGTGCCAGCAGCTTAATGAGGGACGGCGGCGAGCAGTACTTC. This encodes CASSLMRDGGEQYF.

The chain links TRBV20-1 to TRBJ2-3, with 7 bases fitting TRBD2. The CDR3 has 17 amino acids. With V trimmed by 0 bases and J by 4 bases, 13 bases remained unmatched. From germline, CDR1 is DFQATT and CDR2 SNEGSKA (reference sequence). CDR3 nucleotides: TGCAGTGCTAGAGATCGGAACCAATTAGGGAGGGCAGATACGCAGTATTTT. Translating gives CSARDRNQLGRADTQYF.

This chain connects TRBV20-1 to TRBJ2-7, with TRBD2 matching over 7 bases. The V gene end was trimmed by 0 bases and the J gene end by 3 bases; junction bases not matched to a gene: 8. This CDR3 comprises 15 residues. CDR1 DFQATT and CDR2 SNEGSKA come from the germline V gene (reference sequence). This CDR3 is CSARDPLRGNYEQYF. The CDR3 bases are TGCAGTGCTAGAGATCCGCTGCGGGGGAACTACGAGCAGTACTTC.

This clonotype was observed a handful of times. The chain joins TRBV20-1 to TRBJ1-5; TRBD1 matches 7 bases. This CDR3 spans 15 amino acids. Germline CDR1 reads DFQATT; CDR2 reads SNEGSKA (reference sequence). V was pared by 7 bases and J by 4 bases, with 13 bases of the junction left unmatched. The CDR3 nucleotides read TGCAGTGGTCGACAGGGTCTGTTTCATAATCAGCCCCAGCATTTT. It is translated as CSGRQGLFHNQPQHF.

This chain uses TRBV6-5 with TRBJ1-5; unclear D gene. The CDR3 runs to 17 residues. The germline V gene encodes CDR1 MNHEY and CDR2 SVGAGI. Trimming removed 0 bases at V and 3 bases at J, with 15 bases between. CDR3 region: CASSYSRPDPINQPQHF. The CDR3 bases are TGTGCCAGCAGTTACTCGCGGCCGGACCCCATCAATCAGCCCCAGCATTTT.

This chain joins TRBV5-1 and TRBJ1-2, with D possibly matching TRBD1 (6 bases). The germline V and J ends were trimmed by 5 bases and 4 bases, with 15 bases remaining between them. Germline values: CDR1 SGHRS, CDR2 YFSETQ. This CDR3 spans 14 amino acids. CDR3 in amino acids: CASRREQGTYGYTF. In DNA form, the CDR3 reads TGCGCCAGCAGGCGGGAACAGGGAACCTATGGCTACACCTTC.

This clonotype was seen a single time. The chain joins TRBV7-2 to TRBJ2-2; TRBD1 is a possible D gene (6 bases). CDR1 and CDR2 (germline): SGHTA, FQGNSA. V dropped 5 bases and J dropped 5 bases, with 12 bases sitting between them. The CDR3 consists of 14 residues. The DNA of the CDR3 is TGTGCCAGCAGCCCCTTGGGGGCTACCGGGGAGCTGTTTTTT. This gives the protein CASSPLGATGELFF.

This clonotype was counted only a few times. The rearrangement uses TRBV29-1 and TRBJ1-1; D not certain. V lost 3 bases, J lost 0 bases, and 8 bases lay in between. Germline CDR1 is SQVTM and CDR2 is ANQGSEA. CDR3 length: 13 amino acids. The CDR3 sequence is CSVERRLNTEAFF. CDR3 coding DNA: TGCAGCGTTGAGAGGCGACTGAACACTGAAGCTTTCTTT.

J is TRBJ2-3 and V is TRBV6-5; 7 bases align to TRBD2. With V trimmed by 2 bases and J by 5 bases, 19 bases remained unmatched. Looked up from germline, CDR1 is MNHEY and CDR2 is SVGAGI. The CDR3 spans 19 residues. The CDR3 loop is CASSYNQPMAIGRGDTQYF. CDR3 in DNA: TGTGCCAGCAGTTACAACCAACCAATGGCCATAGGGAGGGGAGATACGCAGTATTTT.

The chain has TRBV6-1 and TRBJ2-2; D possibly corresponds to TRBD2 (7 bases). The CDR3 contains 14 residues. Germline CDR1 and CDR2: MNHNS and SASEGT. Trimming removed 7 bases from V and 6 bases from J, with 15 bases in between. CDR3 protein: CASTAGEGAGELFF. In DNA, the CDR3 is TGTGCCAGCACGGCAGGGGAGGGTGCCGGGGAGCTGTTTTTT.

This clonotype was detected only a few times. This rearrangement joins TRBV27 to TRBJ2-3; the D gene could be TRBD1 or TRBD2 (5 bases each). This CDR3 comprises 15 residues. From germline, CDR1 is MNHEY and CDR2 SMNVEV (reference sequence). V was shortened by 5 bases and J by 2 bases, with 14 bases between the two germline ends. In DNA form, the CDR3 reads TGTGCCAGCAGTCCCCGGGACGCAACCACAGATACGCAGTATTTT. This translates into CASSPRDATTDTQYF.

The CDR3 is CASSDPFREKAFF. The CDR3 DNA sequence: TGTGCCAGCAGCGACCCGTTCCGAGAGAAAGCTTTCTTT. The J gene is TRBJ1-1, the V gene TRBV25-1; no clear D. This CDR3 spans 13 amino acids. The V end lost 6 bases, the J end lost 9 bases, and 17 bases lay between the germline ends. Germline lookup yields CDR1 MGHDK and CDR2 SYGVNS.

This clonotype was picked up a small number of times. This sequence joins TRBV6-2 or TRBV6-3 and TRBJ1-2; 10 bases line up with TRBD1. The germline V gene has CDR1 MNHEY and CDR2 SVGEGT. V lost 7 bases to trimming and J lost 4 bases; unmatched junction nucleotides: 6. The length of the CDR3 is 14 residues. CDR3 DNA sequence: TGTGCCAGCACCCAGTGGGACAGGGGCTATGGCTACACCTTC. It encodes CASTQWDRGYGYTF.

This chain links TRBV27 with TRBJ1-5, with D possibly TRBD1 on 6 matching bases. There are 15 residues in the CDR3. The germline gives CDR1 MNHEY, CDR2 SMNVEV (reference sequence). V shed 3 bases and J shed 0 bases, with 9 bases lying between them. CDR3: CASSFRGDSNQPQHF. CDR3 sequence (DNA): TGTGCCAGCAGTTTCAGGGGCGATAGCAATCAGCCCCAGCATTTT.

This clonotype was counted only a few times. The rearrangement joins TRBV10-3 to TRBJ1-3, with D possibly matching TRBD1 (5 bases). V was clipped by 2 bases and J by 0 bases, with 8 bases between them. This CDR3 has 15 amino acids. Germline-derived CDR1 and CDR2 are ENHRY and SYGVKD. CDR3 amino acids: CAISEPGNSGNTIYF. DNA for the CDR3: TGTGCCATCAGTGAGCCAGGGAACTCTGGAAACACCATATATTTT.

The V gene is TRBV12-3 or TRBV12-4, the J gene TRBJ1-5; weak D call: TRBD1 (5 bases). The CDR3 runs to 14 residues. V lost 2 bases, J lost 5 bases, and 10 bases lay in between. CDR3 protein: CASSLWGIDQPQHF. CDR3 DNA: TGTGCCAGCAGTTTATGGGGGATAGATCAGCCCCAGCATTTT.